A single T cell receptor (beta chain) is shown here with its context. Repertoires were generated with immunoSEQ multiplex PCR, while TCRdb's copy carries only in-frame clones and drops some. The data hold 110,000 or so clones, with about 87% observed a single time. These data originate in a study of identifying expanded T cells in peripheral blood. The receptor comes from a person aged 18 to 70 in good health. Sequencing used blood.

The CDR3 loop reads CASRDRAYKLFF. The CDR3 DNA reads TGCGCCAGCAGGGACAGGGCCTATAAACTGTTTTTT. The chain carries TRBV10-1 and TRBJ1-4; TRBD1 agrees at 8 bases. With V trimmed by 6 bases and J by 11 bases, 5 bases remained unmatched. There are 12 residues in the CDR3. Germline-derived CDR1 and CDR2 are WNHNN and SYGVQD (reference sequence).